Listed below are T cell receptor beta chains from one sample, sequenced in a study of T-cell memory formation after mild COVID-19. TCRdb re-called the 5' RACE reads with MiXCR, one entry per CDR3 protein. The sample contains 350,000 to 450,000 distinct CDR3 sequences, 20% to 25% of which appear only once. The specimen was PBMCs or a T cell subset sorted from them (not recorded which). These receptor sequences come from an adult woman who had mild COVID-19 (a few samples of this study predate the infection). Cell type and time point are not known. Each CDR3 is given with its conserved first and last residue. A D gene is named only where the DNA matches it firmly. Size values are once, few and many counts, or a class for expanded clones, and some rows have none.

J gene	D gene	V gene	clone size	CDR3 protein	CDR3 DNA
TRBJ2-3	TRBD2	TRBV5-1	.	CASSSLAGVETDTQYF	TGCGCCAGCAGCTCTCTAGCGGGAGTCGAAACAGATACGCAGTATTTT
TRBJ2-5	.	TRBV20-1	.	CSATRGLGLTQYF	TGCAGTGCTACCCGTGGACTGGGATTGACCCAGTACTTC
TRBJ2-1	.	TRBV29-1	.	CSVDSSEVTEQFF	TGCAGCGTTGACTCCTCGGAGGTAACTGAGCAGTTCTTC
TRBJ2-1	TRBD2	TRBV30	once	CAWTATSGAYNEQFF	TGTGCCTGGACTGCAACTAGCGGGGCGTACAATGAGCAGTTCTTC
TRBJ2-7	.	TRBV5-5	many	CASSLDLDEQYF	TGTGCCAGCAGCCTAGATCTCGACGAGCAGTACTTC
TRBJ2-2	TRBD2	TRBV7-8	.	CASSFSGRTGELFF	TGTGCCAGCAGCTTCAGCGGGAGAACCGGGGAGCTGTTTTTT
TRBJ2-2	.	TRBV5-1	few	CASSVSGVSGELFF	TGCGCCAGCAGCGTCTCAGGAGTTAGCGGGGAGCTGTTTTTT
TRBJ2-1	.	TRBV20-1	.	CSARSNRDNEQFF	TGCAGTGCTAGAAGCAATAGGGACAATGAGCAGTTCTTC
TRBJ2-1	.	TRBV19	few	CASSPGTSYNEQFF	TGTGCCAGTAGTCCCGGGACATCTTACAATGAGCAGTTCTTC
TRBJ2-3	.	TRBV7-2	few	CASSPPAVDTQYF	TGTGCCAGCAGCCCCCCGGCCGTAGATACGCAGTATTTT
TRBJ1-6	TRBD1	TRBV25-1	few	CASRTGGSNSPLHF	TGTGCCAGCAGGACAGGGGGCTCCAATTCACCCCTCCACTTT
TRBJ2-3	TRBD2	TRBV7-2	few	CASSSGLVRGAALTDTQYF	TGTGCCAGCAGCTCGGGACTAGTCAGGGGAGCCGCCTTAACAGATACGCAGTATTTT
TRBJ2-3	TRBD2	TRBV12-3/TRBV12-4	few	CASSLRGGANTQYF	TGTGCCAGCAGTTTACGCGGGGGGGCAAATACGCAGTATTTT
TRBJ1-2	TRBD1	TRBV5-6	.	CASSGTERNYGYTF	TGTGCCAGCAGTGGGACAGAAAGAAACTATGGCTACACCTTC
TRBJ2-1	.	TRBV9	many	CASSVTNEQFF	TGTGCCAGCAGCGTTACAAATGAGCAGTTCTTC
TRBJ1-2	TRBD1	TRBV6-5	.	CASSYPTGTGGGGYTF	TGTGCCAGCAGTTATCCCACCGGGACAGGGGGCGGTGGCTACACCTTC
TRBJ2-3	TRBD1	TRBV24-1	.	CATSGQGANTQYF	TGTGCCACCAGTGGCCAGGGGGCAAATACGCAGTATTTT
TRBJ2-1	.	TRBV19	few	CASSIGESRDNEQFF	TGTGCCAGTAGTATAGGAGAATCCAGAGACAATGAGCAGTTCTTC
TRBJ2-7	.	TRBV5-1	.	CASSLDAVPSGEQYF	TGCGCCAGCAGCTTGGATGCAGTCCCCTCCGGCGAGCAGTACTTC
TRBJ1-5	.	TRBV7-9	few	CASSLGGRGHNQPQHF	TGTGCCAGCAGCTTAGGGGGGAGAGGGCACAATCAGCCCCAGCATTTT
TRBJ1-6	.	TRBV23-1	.	CASSPQDRSYNSPLHF	TGCGCCAGCAGTCCGCAGGACCGCAGCTATAATTCACCCCTCCACTTT
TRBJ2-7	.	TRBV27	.	CASSLSKGGDEQYF	TGTGCCAGCAGTTTATCGAAAGGGGGAGACGAGCAGTACTTC
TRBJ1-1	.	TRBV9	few	CASSVEERKNTEAFF	TGTGCCAGCAGCGTAGAGGAACGGAAGAACACTGAAGCTTTCTTT
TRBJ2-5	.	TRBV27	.	CASSSTSRETQYF	TGTGCCAGCAGTTCCACCTCTAGAGAGACCCAGTACTTC
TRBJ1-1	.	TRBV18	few	CASSTGSSFEITEAFF	TGTGCCAGCTCAACAGGGTCTTCATTCGAGATCACTGAAGCTTTCTTT
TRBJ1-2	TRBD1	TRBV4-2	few	CASSQAGRGYYGYTF	TGTGCCAGCAGCCAAGCTGGCAGGGGGTACTATGGCTACACCTTC
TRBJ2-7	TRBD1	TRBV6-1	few	CASRGTGYSYEQYF	TGTGCCAGCAGGGGGACAGGGTACTCCTACGAGCAGTACTTC
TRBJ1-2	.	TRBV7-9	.	CASSLDAQGVYGYTF	TGTGCCAGCAGCTTAGATGCCCAGGGTGTCTATGGCTACACCTTC
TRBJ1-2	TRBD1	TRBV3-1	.	CASSHRTGTSYGYTF	TGTGCCAGCAGCCATCGGACAGGGACCTCCTATGGCTACACCTTC
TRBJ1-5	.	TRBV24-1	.	CATSAQGTDQPQHF	TGTGCCACCAGTGCCCAGGGCACCGATCAGCCCCAGCATTTT
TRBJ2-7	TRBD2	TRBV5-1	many	CASSAGAYEQYF	TGCGCCAGCAGTGCGGGGGCCTACGAGCAGTACTTC
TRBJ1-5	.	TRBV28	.	CASSRLRRAARSQHF	TGTGCCAGCAGTCGACTGCGAAGGGCAGCCCGATCCCAGCATTTT
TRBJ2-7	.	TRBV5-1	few	CASSANSGGGTEQYF	TGCGCCAGCAGCGCAAATAGCGGTGGGGGGACGGAGCAGTACTTC
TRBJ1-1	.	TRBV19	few	CASSKGRLNTEAFF	TGTGCCAGTAGTAAGGGTCGGCTGAACACTGAAGCTTTCTTT
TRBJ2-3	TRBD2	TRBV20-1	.	CSAAWTSGTSTDTQYF	TGCAGTGCGGCATGGACTAGCGGTACTAGCACAGATACGCAGTATTTT
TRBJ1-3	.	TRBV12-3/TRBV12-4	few	CASSPGPISGNTIYF	TGTGCCAGCAGCCCGGGACCCATCTCTGGAAACACCATATATTTT
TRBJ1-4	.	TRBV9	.	CASSVGVGATAATNEKLFF	TGTGCCAGCAGCGTAGGGGTGGGGGCCACCGCAGCAACTAATGAAAAACTGTTTTTT
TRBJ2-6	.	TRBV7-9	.	CASSLVGLYGANVLTF	TGTGCCAGCAGCTTAGTGGGTCTCTACGGGGCCAACGTCCTGACTTTC
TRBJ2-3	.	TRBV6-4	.	CASSDSLSTDTQYF	TGTGCCAGCAGTGACTCTCTCAGCACAGATACGCAGTATTTT